This T cell receptor (beta chain) was sequenced during a study of spatial heterogeneity in lung cancer. Broader study findings: Among blood samples, ubiquitous expanded tumor TCRs appeared more at resection than at follow-up.

This clonotype was found a few times. Its antigen remains unknown. Time point meaning: blood at routine non-recurrence follow-up after resection. The authors sequenced whole RNA from tumor, nontumor lung or frozen PBMC without sorting. This CDR3 has 12 amino acids. Trimming shortened V by 7 bases and J by 8 bases, and 14 bases separated the two germline ends. Germline V gives CDR1 SNHLY, CDR2 FYNNEI. Each CDR3 protein gets one entry after TCRdb re-called the 5' RACE reads with MiXCR. The sample records fewer than 150,000 distinct CDR3 sequences, 9.5% to 14% being singletons. The chain joins TRBV2 to TRBJ1-2; the D is unclear. The sequence came from a female donor with early-stage non-small cell lung cancer. Specimen: PBMCs, collected at follow-up. CDR3 DNA: TGTGCCAGCACCGAGACATGGAGCGGCTACACCTTC. It specifies CASTETWSGYTF.